Following are 13 T cell receptor beta chains from one sample sequenced in a study of identical twins. TCRdb re-analysed the 5' RACE reads in MiXCR, keeping a single row per CDR3 protein. The data contain 500,000 to 550,000 distinct CDR3 sequences, 20% to 25% of them singletons. The data also belong to a second study, concerning yellow fever vaccine responses in identical twins.

The sample was CD4+ T cells sorted from blood. The receptors shown here come from a woman aged 18-35 years in good health.

The sample holds a few counts of this clonotype. The V and J genes are TRBV3-1 and TRBJ1-1; D is perhaps TRBD1 (5 bases). Trimming left V 2 bases short and J 5 bases short, with 15 bases between. The CDR3 extends over 15 amino acids. The germline V gene encodes CDR1 LGHDT and CDR2 YNNKEL (reference sequence). The CDR3 spells CASSQIPGSGTEAFF. CDR3 DNA: TGTGCCAGCAGCCAAATACCAGGGTCAGGGACTGAAGCTTTCTTT.

This clonotype was picked up a small number of times. The rearrangement links TRBV27 to TRBJ2-4; TRBD1 matches 9 bases. Germline CDR1 MNHEY, CDR2 SMNVEV (reference sequence). CDR3 length: 17 residues. V lost 1 base to trimming and J lost 4 bases; unmatched junction nucleotides: 8. CDR3 region: CASSLYATGTGKNIQYF. In DNA form, the CDR3 reads TGTGCCAGCAGTTTATACGCAACCGGGACAGGGAAAAACATTCAGTACTTC.

The rearrangement uses TRBV5-1 and TRBJ2-5; the D gene could be TRBD1 or TRBD2 (6 bases each). Germline CDR1 and CDR2: SGHRS and YFSETQ. Between the trimmed V and J ends, which lost 3 bases and 2 bases, there was a span of 11 bases. The CDR3 loop spans 14 amino acids. CDR3 coding DNA: TGCGCCAGCAGCTCAGGGGACTTACAAGAGACCCAGTACTTC. Encoded protein: CASSSGDLQETQYF.

This clonotype was seen ten or more times. The chain has TRBV12-3 or TRBV12-4 and TRBJ2-7, with 10 bases identical to TRBD2. Losses at the gene ends were 5 bases for V and 4 bases for J; bases not matched to a gene: 5. There are 14 residues in the CDR3. The CDR3 reads CASSRTSGDYEQYF. In DNA, the CDR3 is TGTGCCAGCAGTAGGACTAGCGGCGATTACGAGCAGTACTTC.

The rearrangement links TRBV20-1 to TRBJ2-1; 14 bases fit TRBD2. CDR3 length: 19 residues. V was pared by 0 bases and J by 7 bases, with 14 bases of the junction left unmatched. Germline-derived CDR1 and CDR2 are DFQATT and SNEGSKA (reference sequence). CDR3 nucleotide sequence: TGCAGTGCTAGAGATAGGACTAGCGGGGGGCCCATCCGGGTAAATGAGCAGTTCTTC. Amino acids: CSARDRTSGGPIRVNEQFF.

J is TRBJ1-5 and V is TRBV12-3 or TRBV12-4, with D unclear. The CDR3 is 15 amino acids. Trimming pared 6 bases from V and 3 bases from J, leaving 15 bases between. The CDR3 bases are TGTGCCAGCAGCCCGATGAAGGGTCCCAATCAGCCCCAGCATTTT. Residues: CASSPMKGPNQPQHF.

J is TRBJ2-4 and V is TRBV28, with 16 positions matching TRBD2. This CDR3 comprises 19 residues. Germline V lookup: CDR1 MDHEN, CDR2 SYDVKM. With 6 bases clipped from V and 9 bases from J, the junction kept 17 bases outside the gene matches. The CDR3 sequence: CASSPPSPGLAGGPGIQYF. The CDR3 DNA is TGTGCCAGCAGCCCTCCCTCACCGGGACTAGCGGGAGGGCCAGGCATTCAGTACTTC.

This clonotype was observed many times. Compared with germline, one end of the junction differs, possibly owing to a read error. This sequence joins TRBV5-1 and TRBJ2-1; 9 positions agree with TRBD2. In germline, CDR1 is SGHRS, CDR2 YFSETQ. The CDR3 runs 16 residues. The CDR3 region has the DNA TGTGCCAGCAGCTTGGGAGCGGGGGGCTCCTACAATGAGCAGTTCTTC. Translation: CASSLGAGGSYNEQFF.

This clonotype has only a few counts. The chain joins TRBV5-1 to TRBJ2-7; D remains ambiguous. The CDR3 spans 13 residues. Deletions cut 0 bases from V and 2 bases from J, with 6 bases between. Germline assignment: CDR1 SGHRS and CDR2 YFSETQ. CDR3 in amino acids: CASSLAQPYEQYF. CDR3 coding DNA: TGCGCCAGCAGCTTGGCACAGCCCTACGAGCAGTACTTC.

The chain has TRBV6-1 and TRBJ2-3; the match to TRBD2 covers 7 bases. After removal of 3 bases from V and 3 bases from J, the junction contained 6 bases not matched to a gene. This CDR3 is 15 amino acids long. Germline loops: CDR1 MNHNS, CDR2 SASEGT. As DNA, the CDR3 is TGTGCCAGCAGTGATTGGGGGGGTGGGACAGATACGCAGTATTTT. Translation: CASSDWGGGTDTQYF.

This sequence joins TRBV28 and TRBJ2-7; D might be TRBD2 (5 bases). V was pared by 3 bases and J by 0 bases, with 12 bases between. The CDR3 has 15 amino acids. CDR1 is MDHEN, CDR2 SYDVKM, per germline. In DNA form, the CDR3 reads TGTGCCAGCAGTTTCGGGTTAGGAGGCTCCTACGAGCAGTACTTC. This encodes CASSFGLGGSYEQYF.

The V and J genes are TRBV6-1 and TRBJ2-7, with no clear D. Germline V CDR1 and CDR2: MNHNS, SASEGT. Between the trimmed V and J ends, which lost 6 bases and 0 bases, there was a span of 18 bases. The CDR3 covers 16 residues. The CDR3 sequence is CASSPDPAISSYEQYF. The CDR3 region has the DNA TGTGCCAGCAGCCCGGACCCGGCCATCTCCTCCTACGAGCAGTACTTC.

The V and J genes are TRBV2 and TRBJ2-2; D is undetermined. Deletions cut 5 bases from V and 5 bases from J, with 6 bases between. CDR1 is SNHLY and CDR2 is FYNNEI in the germline V gene. The CDR3 is made up of 12 amino acids. The CDR3 here is CASSTETGELFF. The CDR3 region has the DNA TGTGCCAGCAGTACAGAGACCGGGGAGCTGTTTTTT.